This T cell receptor beta chain emerged from a study of blood T cell repertoires in COVID-19. Looking at the study overall: Samples taken during acute and convalescent COVID-19 were collected in the United States, Italy and Spain. The cDNA or gDNA used as material had been derived from T cells, B-cell-depleted T cells, or PBMCs.

In the authors' workflow: Nucleated cell number was recorded as an estimate derived from reference gene primer amplification. Profiling relied on immunoSEQ multiplex PCR, and the TCRdb table lists in-frame clones only, not all of them. D and trimming were read from the DNA, whereas the V and J calls and clone size are those reported in that table. The table includes approximately 190,000 clones, 88% detected once. A few counts support this clone. The germline V gene has CDR1 MGHDK and CDR2 SYGVNS. The CDR3 has 14 amino acids. V was trimmed by 4 bases and J by 9 bases, leaving 16 bases between them. The chain links TRBV25-1 to TRBJ2-1, with D perhaps matching TRBD2 (5 bases). The sequence was obtained from a man aged 65 to 79 with active or convalescent COVID-19. Sample: peripheral blood. This chain's CDR3 is CASSARGELSEQFF. CDR3 bases: TGTGCCAGCAGTGCTCGGGGTGAGCTTAGTGAGCAGTTCTTC.